One T cell receptor (beta chain) is described in this entry. Its cognate antigen is unknown. Each diagnosis was grounded in clinical symptoms, serum thyroxine and TRAb, thyroid ultrasound, and orbital computed tomography. This record belongs to a study of T cells in Graves' hyperthyroidism and ophthalmopathy. Study conclusions and caveats: Most thyroid clonotypes expanded above 0.001 were also detected in blood. Ophthalmopathy prediction by the model preceded onset by a median about 6 months. Ophthalmopathy was told apart from stable hyperthyroidism by a 13 V-J model.

This CDR3 comprises 15 residues. V shed 2 bases, J shed 10 bases, and the junction held 13 bases outside the gene matches. Germline V CDR1 and CDR2: SGDLS, YYNGEE. The TCR beta CDR3 regions underwent amplification using RNA transcripts as the source. An initial round of RT-PCR targeting the TCR CDR3 relied on the HTBI primer set. TCRdb fed the multiplex PCR reads into MiXCR, producing one record per CDR3 protein. The sample lists about 660,000 distinct CDR3 sequences; about 45% were seen once. The TCR originated in an adult man with Graves' disease, either hyperthyroidism or ophthalmopathy (not recorded which). Sequencing was done on a sample of peripheral blood or thyroid tissue (not recorded which). The chain is built from TRBV9 and TRBJ1-1, with 8 bases aligning to TRBD1. The CDR3 region is CASSVDDRGPEGAFF. The DNA for the CDR3 is TGTGCCAGCAGCGTGGACGACAGGGGTCCGGAGGGAGCTTTCTTT.